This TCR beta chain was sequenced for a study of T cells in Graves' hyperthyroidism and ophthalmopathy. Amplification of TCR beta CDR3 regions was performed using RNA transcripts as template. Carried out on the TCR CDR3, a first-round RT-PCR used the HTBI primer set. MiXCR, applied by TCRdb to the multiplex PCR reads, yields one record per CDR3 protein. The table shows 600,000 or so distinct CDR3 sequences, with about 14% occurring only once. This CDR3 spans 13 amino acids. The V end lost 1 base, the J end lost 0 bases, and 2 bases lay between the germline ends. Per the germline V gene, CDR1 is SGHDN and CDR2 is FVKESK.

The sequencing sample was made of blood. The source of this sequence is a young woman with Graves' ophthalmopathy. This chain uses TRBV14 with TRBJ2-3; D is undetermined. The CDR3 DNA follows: TGTGCCAGCAGCCAAGTGAGCACAGATACGCAGTATTTT. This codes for CASSQVSTDTQYF.